A single sample gave rise to the 12 T cell receptor beta chains below, sequenced in a study of T-cell memory formation after mild COVID-19. A single record per CDR3 protein comes from TCRdb applying MiXCR to the 5' RACE reads. Of 470,000 or so distinct CDR3 sequences listed, around 17% were seen once; the top ten hold about 22%. Material for sequencing was PBMCs or a T cell subset sorted from them (not recorded which). The receptors were gathered from a man younger than 35 who had mild COVID-19 (a few samples of this study predate the infection). Cell type and time point are not known.

This clonotype appeared a few times. The chain uses TRBV12-3 or TRBV12-4 and TRBJ1-2; D ambiguous. This CDR3 has 13 residues. V dropped 4 bases and J dropped 4 bases, with 10 bases sitting between them. CDR3 loop: CASSSAWAYGYTF. In nucleotides, the CDR3 is TGTGCCAGCAGTTCGGCCTGGGCCTATGGCTACACCTTC.

This clonotype was counted only a few times. The rearrangement joins TRBV12-3 or TRBV12-4 to TRBJ2-1, with 12 bases identical to TRBD2. J was trimmed by 5 bases and V by 5 bases; bases with no gene match: 10. This CDR3 is built from 17 residues. The DNA for the CDR3 is TGTGCCAGCAGTCCTCGGAGACTAGCGGGGGTCAACAATGAGCAGTTCTTC. Protein: CASSPRRLAGVNNEQFF.

The chain carries TRBV7-9 and TRBJ2-7, with D uncertain. CDR3 size: 13 residues. The V and J ends lost 4 bases and 3 bases respectively, with 10 bases between them. CDR1 and CDR2 from the germline V gene are SEHNR and FQNEAQ (reference sequence). The CDR3 loop is CASSWIGDYEQYF. The CDR3 DNA reads TGTGCCAGCAGCTGGATAGGCGACTACGAGCAGTACTTC. The full variable domain, its missing parts supplied by reference TRBV7-9 and TRBJ2-7, is DTGVSQNPRHKITKRGQNVTFRCDPISEHNRLYWYRQTLGQGPEFLTYFQNEAQLEKSRLLSDRFSAERPKGSFSTLEIQRTEQGDSAMYLCASSWIGDYEQYFGPGTRLTVT.

V usage is TRBV5-1 and J usage is TRBJ2-7, with D possibly matching TRBD1 (6 bases). CDR1 SGHRS and CDR2 YFSETQ come from the germline V gene. V was trimmed by 4 bases and J by 6 bases, leaving 17 bases between them. The CDR3 loop spans 14 amino acids. This chain's CDR3 is CASSPQGSDREQYF. DNA for the CDR3: TGCGCCAGCAGCCCACAGGGTTCGGACCGCGAGCAGTACTTC.

This chain links TRBV20-1 with TRBJ1-4, with a possible D match to TRBD1 (5 bases). CDR3 size: 14 residues. Germline V gene data show CDR1 as DFQATT and CDR2 as SNEGSKA (reference sequence). Trimming left V 1 base short and J 7 bases short, with 13 bases between. CDR3 residues: CSARGGVKGEKLFF. The CDR3 DNA sequence: TGCAGTGCTAGAGGGGGGGTAAAGGGTGAAAAACTGTTTTTT.

The V call is TRBV6-5, the J call TRBJ1-2; TRBD1 is a possible D gene (5 bases). V gave up 6 bases and J gave up 0 bases, with 11 bases separating them. There are 14 residues in the CDR3. CDR1 and CDR2 (germline): MNHEY, SVGAGI. Written as DNA, the CDR3 is TGTGCCAGCAGCTGGGGGGGGGCTAACTATGGCTACACCTTC. Translated, it gives CASSWGGANYGYTF.

This sequence joins TRBV12-3 or TRBV12-4 and TRBJ1-2; 12 bases match TRBD1. The CDR3 is 14 residues long. V shed 9 bases and J 6 bases; nucleotides not matched to a gene: 8. CDR3 in DNA: TGTGCCAGAAGCGGGACAGGGGGCCTGGATGGCTACACCTTC. As protein: CARSGTGGLDGYTF.

Only a few counts were recorded for this clonotype. V usage is TRBV6-6 and J usage is TRBJ2-7; D perhaps matches TRBD2 (5 bases). CDR3 size: 13 residues. Germline V gene sequence: CDR1 MNHNY, CDR2 SVGAGI (reference sequence). V was pared by 1 base and J by 3 bases, with 7 bases between. The CDR3 DNA is TGTGCCAGCAGTTACTTAGGACTCTACGAGCAGTACGTC. Translated: CASSYLGLYEQYV.

The chain has TRBV5-1 and TRBJ1-3; D may be TRBD1 (5 bases). Trimming stripped 0 bases from V and 3 bases from J, with 19 bases between. The CDR3 loop spans 18 amino acids. From germline, CDR1 is SGHRS and CDR2 YFSETQ. CDR3 sequence: CASSLGQSISLGGNTIYF. The CDR3 DNA follows: TGCGCCAGCAGCTTGGGACAGAGCATTTCCCTTGGTGGAAACACCATATATTTT. Complete variable domain (other parts from reference TRBV5-1 and TRBJ1-3): KAGVTQTPRYLIKTRGQQVTLSCSPISGHRSVSWYQQTPGQGLQFLFEYFSETQRNKGNFPGRFSGRQFSNSRSEMNVSTLELGDSALYLCASSLGQSISLGGNTIYFGEGSWLTVV.

J is TRBJ1-6 and V is TRBV6-5; the match to TRBD1 covers 8 bases. The V and J ends lost 7 bases and 7 bases, in that order; junction bases with no gene match: 9. The CDR3 runs to 15 residues. The V gene's germline CDR1 is MNHEY and CDR2 SVGAGI. CDR3 residues: CASTLNRGMNSPLHF. DNA of the CDR3: TGTGCCAGCACCCTAAACAGGGGGATGAATTCACCCCTCCACTTT.

The chain couples TRBV20-1 to TRBJ1-6, with D unclear. The germline V and J ends were trimmed by 0 bases and 10 bases, with 10 bases remaining between them. The CDR3 runs to 13 residues. CDR1 and CDR2 (germline): DFQATT, SNEGSKA (reference sequence). In DNA form, the CDR3 reads TGCAGTGCTAGAGAGGACCGATCATCACCCCTCCACTTT. Translation: CSAREDRSSPLHF.

The V call is TRBV3-1, the J call TRBJ1-1, with 7 bases matching TRBD1. The junction had 13 bases not matched to a gene; V was cut back by 4 bases and J by 5 bases. The CDR3 has 16 residues. Germline V gene sequence: CDR1 LGHDT, CDR2 YNNKEL (reference sequence). The CDR3 sequence: CASSPVTGAPGTEAFF. DNA for the CDR3: TGTGCCAGCAGCCCAGTAACAGGGGCGCCAGGGACTGAAGCTTTCTTT.